Sequencing of this T cell receptor beta chain was carried out in a study of blood T cell repertoires in COVID-19. Study at large: Nucleic acid was either cDNA or gDNA, and it came from T cells, B-cell-depleted T cells, or PBMCs.

V was shortened by 6 bases and J by 5 bases, with 16 bases between the two germline ends. The CDR3 loop spans 13 amino acids. In germline, CDR1 is SQVTM, CDR2 ANQGSEA. In Cohort 3, a recovered donor had either two negative PCRs, clearance, or symptom resolution. Original data processing: It was from reference gene primer amplification that nucleated cell counts were estimated. Clones were sequenced by immunoSEQ multiplex PCR, and TCRdb holds only the in-frame ones, with some missing. Clone size and the V and J calls come from that table; the DNA yielded D and trimming. This sample yields a few hundred thousand clones, of which just over 85% are seen a single time; 8.5% to 12% belongs to the top ten.

This TCR was recovered from a woman aged 18-35 years who had recovered from COVID-19. This chain connects TRBV29-1 to TRBJ1-2, with D unclear. Input material: PBMCs or T cells enriched from blood (not recorded which). The CDR3 DNA sequence: TGCAGCGTCGTGGCCGCTGAACATTATGGCTACACCTTC. It is translated as CSVVAAEHYGYTF.